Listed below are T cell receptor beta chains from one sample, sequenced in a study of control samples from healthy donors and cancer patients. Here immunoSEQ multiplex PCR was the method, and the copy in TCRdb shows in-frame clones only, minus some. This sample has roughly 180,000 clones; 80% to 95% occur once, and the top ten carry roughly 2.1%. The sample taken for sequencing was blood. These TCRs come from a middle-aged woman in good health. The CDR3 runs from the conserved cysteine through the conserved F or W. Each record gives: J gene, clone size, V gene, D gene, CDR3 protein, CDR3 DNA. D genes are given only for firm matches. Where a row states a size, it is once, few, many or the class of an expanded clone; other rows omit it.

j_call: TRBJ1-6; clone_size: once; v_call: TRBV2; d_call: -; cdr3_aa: CASSEAGSPLHF; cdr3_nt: TGTGCCAGCAGTGAAGCAGGGTCACCCCTCCACTTT
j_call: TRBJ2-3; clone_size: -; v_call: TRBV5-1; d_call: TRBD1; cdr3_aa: CASSLYGTGDGTQYF; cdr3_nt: TGCGCCAGCAGCTTGTACGGGACAGGGGACGGTACGCAGTATTTT
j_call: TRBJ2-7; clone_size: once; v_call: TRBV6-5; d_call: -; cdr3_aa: CASSYSSGGIYEQYF; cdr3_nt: TGTGCCAGCAGTTACTCATCTGGGGGGATTTACGAGCAGTACTTC
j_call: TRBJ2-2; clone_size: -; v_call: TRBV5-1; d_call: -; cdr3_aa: CASSLEAGANTGELFF; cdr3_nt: TGCGCCAGCAGCTTGGAGGCTGGGGCCAACACCGGGGAGCTGTTTTTT
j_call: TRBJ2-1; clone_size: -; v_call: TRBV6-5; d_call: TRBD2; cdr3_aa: CATATSGSYNEQFF; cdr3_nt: TGTGCCACGGCGACTAGCGGGTCCTACAATGAGCAGTTCTTC
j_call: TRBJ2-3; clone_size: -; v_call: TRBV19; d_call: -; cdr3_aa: CASSIGQGTDTQYF; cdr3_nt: TGTGCCAGTAGTATAGGGCAGGGCACAGATACGCAGTATTTT
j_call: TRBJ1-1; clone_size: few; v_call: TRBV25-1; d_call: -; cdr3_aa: CATLGALGAFF; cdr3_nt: TGTGCCACCCTCGGGGCCCTTGGAGCTTTCTTT
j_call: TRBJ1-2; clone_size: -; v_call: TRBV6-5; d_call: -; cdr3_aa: CASSPTVPSNYGYTF; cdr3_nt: TGTGCCAGCAGTCCGACGGTACCGTCTAACTATGGCTACACCTTC
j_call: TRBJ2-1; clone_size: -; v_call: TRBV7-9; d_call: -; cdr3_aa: CASSLGGINEQFF; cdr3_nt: TGTGCCAGCAGCTTGGGGGGTATCAATGAGCAGTTCTTC
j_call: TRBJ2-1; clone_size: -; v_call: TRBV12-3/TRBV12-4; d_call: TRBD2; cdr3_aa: CASSLSGGKNFF; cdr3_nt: TGTGCCAGCAGTCTAAGCGGGGGGAAGAATTTCTTC
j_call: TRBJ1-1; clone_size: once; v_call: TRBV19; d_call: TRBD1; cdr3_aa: CASSDRGRAEAFF; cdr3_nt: TGTGCCAGTAGCGACAGGGGGAGGGCTGAAGCTTTCTTT
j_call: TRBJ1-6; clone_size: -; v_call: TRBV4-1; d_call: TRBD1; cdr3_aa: CASSQPGQGFYNSPLHF; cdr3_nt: TGCGCCAGCAGCCAACCGGGACAGGGATTTTATAATTCACCCCTCCACTTT
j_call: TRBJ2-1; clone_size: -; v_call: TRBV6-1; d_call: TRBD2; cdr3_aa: CASSEYPSGGRGQFF; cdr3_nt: TGTGCCAGCAGTGAATACCCTAGCGGGGGGAGGGGTCAGTTCTTC
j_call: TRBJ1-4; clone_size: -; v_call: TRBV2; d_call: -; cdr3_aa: CANRQDGEKLFF; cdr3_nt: TGTGCCAACCGACAGGATGGGGAAAAACTGTTTTTT
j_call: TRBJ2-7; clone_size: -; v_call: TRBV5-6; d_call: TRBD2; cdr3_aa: CASSFGSGVPSYEQYF; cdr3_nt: TGTGCCAGCAGCTTCGGTAGCGGGGTTCCCTCCTACGAGCAGTACTTC
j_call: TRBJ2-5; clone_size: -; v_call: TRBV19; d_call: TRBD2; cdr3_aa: CASSTGLVRTQYF; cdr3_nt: TGTGCCAGTAGTACCGGACTAGTCCGGACCCAGTACTTC
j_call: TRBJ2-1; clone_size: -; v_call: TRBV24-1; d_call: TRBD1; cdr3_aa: CATSATDREENEQFF; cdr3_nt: TGTGCCACCAGTGCGACGGACAGGGAGGAGAATGAGCAGTTCTTC
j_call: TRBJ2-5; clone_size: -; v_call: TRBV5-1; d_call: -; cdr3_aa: CASSIAPGVEETQYF; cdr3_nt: TGCGCCAGCAGTATCGCCCCCGGGGTTGAAGAGACCCAGTACTTC
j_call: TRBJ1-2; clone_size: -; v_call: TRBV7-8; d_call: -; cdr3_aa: CASSLSFTVYGYTF; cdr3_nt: TGTGCCAGCAGCTTGAGCTTCACCGTCTATGGCTACACCTTC
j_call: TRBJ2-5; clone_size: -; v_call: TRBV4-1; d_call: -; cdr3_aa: CASSQEPGAPLATQYF; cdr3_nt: TGCGCCAGCAGCCAAGAGCCGGGGGCCCCCCTCGCGACCCAGTACTTC
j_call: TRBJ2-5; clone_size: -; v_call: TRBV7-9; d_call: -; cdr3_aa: CASSLPAQVDQETQYF; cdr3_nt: TGTGCCAGCAGCCTACCCGCCCAGGTCGACCAAGAGACCCAGTACTTC
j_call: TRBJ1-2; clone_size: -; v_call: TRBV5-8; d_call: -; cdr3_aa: CASRFTRAHGYTF; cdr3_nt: TGTGCCAGCAGGTTTACCAGGGCTCATGGCTACACCTTC
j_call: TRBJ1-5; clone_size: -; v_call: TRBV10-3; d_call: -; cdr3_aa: CAISDPVSNQPQHF; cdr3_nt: TGTGCCATCAGTGACCCGGTGAGCAATCAGCCCCAGCATTTT
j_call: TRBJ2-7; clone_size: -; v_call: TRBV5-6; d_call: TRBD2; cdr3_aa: CARGGGLAYEQYF; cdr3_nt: TGTGCCCGCGGGGGGGGCCTCGCCTACGAGCAGTACTTC
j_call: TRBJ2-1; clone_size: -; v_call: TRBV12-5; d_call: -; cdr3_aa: CASGPGLSSYNEQFF; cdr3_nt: TGTGCTAGTGGACCGGGACTGAGCTCCTACAATGAGCAGTTCTTC
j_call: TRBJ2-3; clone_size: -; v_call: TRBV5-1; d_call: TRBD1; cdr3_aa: CASSMGQGGTDTQYF; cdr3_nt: TGCGCCAGCAGCATGGGACAGGGTGGCACAGATACGCAGTATTTT
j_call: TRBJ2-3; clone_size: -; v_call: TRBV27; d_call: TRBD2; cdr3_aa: CASSRVAGSSTDTQYF; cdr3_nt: TGTGCCAGCAGTCGGGTAGCGGGTTCTAGCACAGATACGCAGTATTTT